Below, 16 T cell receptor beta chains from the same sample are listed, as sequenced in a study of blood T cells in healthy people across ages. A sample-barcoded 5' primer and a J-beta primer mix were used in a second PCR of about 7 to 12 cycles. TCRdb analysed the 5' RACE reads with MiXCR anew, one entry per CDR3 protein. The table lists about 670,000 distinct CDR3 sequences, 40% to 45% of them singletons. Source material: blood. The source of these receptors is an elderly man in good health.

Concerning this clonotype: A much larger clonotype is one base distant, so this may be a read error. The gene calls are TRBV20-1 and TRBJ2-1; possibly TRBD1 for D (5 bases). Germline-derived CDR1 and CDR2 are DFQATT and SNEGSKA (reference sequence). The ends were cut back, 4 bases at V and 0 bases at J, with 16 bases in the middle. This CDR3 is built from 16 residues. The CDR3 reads CSANRPTRSSYNEQFF. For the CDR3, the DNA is TGCAGTGCTAACAGGCCTACCAGGAGCTCCTACAATGAGCAGTTCTTC.

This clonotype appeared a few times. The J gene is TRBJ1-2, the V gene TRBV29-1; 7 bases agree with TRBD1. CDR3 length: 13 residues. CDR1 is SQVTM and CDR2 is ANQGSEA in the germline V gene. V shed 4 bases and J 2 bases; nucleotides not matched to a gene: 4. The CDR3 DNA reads TGCAGCGTTGGGACAGGCCGGAACTATGGCTACACCTTC. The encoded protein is CSVGTGRNYGYTF.

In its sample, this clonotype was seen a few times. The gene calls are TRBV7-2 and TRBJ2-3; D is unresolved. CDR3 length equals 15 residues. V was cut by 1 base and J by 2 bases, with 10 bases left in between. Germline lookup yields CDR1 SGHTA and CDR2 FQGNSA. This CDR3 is CASSLGSHITDTQYF. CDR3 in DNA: TGTGCCAGCAGCTTAGGCAGCCATATCACAGATACGCAGTATTTT.

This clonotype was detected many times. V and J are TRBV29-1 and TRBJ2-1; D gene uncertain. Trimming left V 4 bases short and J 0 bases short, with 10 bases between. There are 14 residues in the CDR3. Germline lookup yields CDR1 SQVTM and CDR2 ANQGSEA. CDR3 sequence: CSVGTAISYNEQFF. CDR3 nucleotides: TGCAGCGTTGGCACCGCCATCTCCTACAATGAGCAGTTCTTC.

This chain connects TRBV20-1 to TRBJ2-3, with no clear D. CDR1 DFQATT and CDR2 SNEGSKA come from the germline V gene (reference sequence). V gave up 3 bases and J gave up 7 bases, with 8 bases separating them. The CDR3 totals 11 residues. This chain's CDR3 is CSASDRHTQYF. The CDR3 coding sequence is TGCAGTGCTAGCGATCGGCATACGCAGTATTTT.

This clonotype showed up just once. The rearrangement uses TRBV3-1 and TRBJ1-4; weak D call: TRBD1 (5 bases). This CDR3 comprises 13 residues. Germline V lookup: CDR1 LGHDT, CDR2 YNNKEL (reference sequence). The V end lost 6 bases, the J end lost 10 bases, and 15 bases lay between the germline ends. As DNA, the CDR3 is TGTGCCAGCAGACCGGGGGTATTCGGAAAACTGTTTTTT. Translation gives CASRPGVFGKLFF.

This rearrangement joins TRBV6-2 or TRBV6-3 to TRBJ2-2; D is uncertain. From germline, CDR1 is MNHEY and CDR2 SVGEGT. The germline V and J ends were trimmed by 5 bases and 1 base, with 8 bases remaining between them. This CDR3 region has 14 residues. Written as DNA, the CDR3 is TGTGCCAGCAGTCGTATCCAGAACACCGGGGAGCTGTTTTTT. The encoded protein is CASSRIQNTGELFF.

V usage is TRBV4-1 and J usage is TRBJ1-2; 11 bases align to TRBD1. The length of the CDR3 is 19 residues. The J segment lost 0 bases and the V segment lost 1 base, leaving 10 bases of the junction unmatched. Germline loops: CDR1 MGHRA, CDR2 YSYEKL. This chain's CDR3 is CASSQVFGQGARTNYGYTF. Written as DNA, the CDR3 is TGCGCCAGCAGCCAAGTTTTCGGACAGGGGGCGCGGACTAACTATGGCTACACCTTC.

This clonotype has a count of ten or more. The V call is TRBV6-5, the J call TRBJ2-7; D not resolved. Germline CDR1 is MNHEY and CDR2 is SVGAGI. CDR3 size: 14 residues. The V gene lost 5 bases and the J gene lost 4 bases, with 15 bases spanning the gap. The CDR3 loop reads CASSLGWAAYEQYF. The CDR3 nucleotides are TGTGCCAGCAGTCTCGGTTGGGCAGCGTACGAGCAGTACTTC.

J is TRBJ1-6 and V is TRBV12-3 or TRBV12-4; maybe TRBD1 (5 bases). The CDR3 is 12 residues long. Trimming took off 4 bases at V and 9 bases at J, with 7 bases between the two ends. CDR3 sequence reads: CASSSGFSPLHF. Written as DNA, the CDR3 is TGTGCCAGCAGTTCAGGGTTTTCACCCCTCCACTTT.

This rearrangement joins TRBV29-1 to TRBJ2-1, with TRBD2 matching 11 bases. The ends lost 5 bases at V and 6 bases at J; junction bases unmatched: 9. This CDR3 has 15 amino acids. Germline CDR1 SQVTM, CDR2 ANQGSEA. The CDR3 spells CSVSPTSGRFNEQFF. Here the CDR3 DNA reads TGCAGCGTTTCCCCAACTAGCGGGAGATTCAATGAGCAGTTCTTC.

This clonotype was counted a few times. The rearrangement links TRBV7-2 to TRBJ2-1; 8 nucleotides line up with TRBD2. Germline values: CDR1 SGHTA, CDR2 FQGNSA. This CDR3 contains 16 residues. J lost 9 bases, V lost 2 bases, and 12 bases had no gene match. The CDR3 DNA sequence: TGTGCCAGCAGCTTACCCGGGAGGGGCTTAAGGGGTGAGCAGTTCTTC. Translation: CASSLPGRGLRGEQFF.

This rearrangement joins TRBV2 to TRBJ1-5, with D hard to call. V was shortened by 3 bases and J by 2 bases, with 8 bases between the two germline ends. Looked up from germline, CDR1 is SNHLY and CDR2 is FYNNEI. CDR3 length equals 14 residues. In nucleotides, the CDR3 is TGTGCCAGCAGTGAGAATTATGGCAATCAGCCCCAGCATTTT. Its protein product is CASSENYGNQPQHF.

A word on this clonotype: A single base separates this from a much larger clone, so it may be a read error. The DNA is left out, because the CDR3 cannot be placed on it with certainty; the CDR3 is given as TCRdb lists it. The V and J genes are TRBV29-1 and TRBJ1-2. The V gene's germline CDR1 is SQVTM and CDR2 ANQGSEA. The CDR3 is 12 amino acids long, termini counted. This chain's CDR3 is CSAVQGYYGCTF.

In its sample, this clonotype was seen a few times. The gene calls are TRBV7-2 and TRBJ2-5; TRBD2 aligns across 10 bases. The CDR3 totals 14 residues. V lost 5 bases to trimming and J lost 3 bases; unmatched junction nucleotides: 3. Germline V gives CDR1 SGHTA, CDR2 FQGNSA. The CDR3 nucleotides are TGTGCCAGCAGCCCTAGCGGGAGAAAAGAGACCCAGTACTTC. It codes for CASSPSGRKETQYF.

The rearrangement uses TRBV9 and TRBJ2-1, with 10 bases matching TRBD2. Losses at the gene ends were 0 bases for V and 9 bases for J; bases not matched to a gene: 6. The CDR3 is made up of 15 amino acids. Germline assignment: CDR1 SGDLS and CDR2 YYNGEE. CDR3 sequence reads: CASSVEVAGGSEQFF. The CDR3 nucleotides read TGTGCCAGCAGCGTAGAAGTAGCGGGAGGAAGTGAGCAGTTCTTC.